This T cell receptor (beta chain) comes out of a study of cytomegalovirus exposure and HLA in healthy donors. General study findings and limits: A few of the chains that were CMV-associated were confirmed in vitro to be specific for CMV antigens. Many donors carried some public TCRs, although rarity characterized most TCR sequences. Cytomegalovirus status, reportedly, was diagnosed with high specificity and sensitivity by the classifier.

The germline V and J ends were trimmed by 0 bases and 8 bases, with 20 bases remaining between them. CDR3 length equals 17 residues. CDR1 LGHNA and CDR2 YSLEER come from the germline V gene. Donors came from a validation cohort of 90 to 150 subjects, distinct from the first 666-subject cohort. Points on this clone: Its antigen is unknown.

The repertoire was sequenced with immunoSEQ multiplex PCR; TCRdb's copy has only in-frame clones and lacks some. The table includes some 83,000 clones, approximately 95% detected once. Source material: PBMCs. This TCR was sampled from a woman between 18 and 30 years old in good health and CMV-seropositive. J is TRBJ2-4 and V is TRBV4-3; perhaps TRBD1 as D (6 bases). The CDR3 region is CASSQDMNVAPGDIQYF. CDR3 in DNA: TGCGCCAGCAGCCAAGACATGAATGTCGCCCCAGGGGACATTCAGTACTTC.